What follows are 16 T cell receptor beta chains derived from one specimen sequenced in a study of control samples from healthy donors and cancer patients. Assay: immunoSEQ multiplex PCR; the TCRdb copy retains only in-frame clones and omits some. The sample consists of around 130,000 clones, around nine tenths of them appearing once. The specimen was blood. These receptor sequences come from a man aged 25-45 years in good health.

The CDR3, as DNA: TGTGCCAGCGGAGGGACAGGGAGGGATCAGCCCCAGCATTTT. This gives the protein CASGGTGRDQPQHF. This sequence joins TRBV2 and TRBJ1-5, with 9 nucleotides matching TRBD1. Looked up from germline, CDR1 is SNHLY and CDR2 is FYNNEI. The CDR3 length is 14 residues. Losses at the gene ends were 8 bases for V and 5 bases for J; bases not matched to a gene: 7.

For the CDR3, the DNA is TGCGCCAGCAGTGATACGGGGGTTCGCGGCAATGAGCAGTTCTTC. Encoded protein: CASSDTGVRGNEQFF. The chain has TRBV10-1 and TRBJ2-1; D may be TRBD2 (6 bases). The germline V gene has CDR1 WNHNN and CDR2 SYGVQD (reference sequence). V gave up 3 bases and J gave up 6 bases, with 15 bases separating them. There are 15 residues in the CDR3.

In its sample, this clone was seen a few times. The V call is TRBV5-1, the J call TRBJ2-4; D call uncertain. This CDR3 is 14 amino acids long. CDR1 and CDR2 (germline): SGHRS, YFSETQ. V lost 3 bases and J 6 bases, leaving 13 bases between the germline ends. DNA of the CDR3: TGCGCCAGCAGCTCCGACCGACATAGAAACATTCAGTACTTC. Its protein is CASSSDRHRNIQYF.

The gene calls are TRBV19 and TRBJ1-5, with a weak D call TRBD1 (6 bases). The ends were cut back, 6 bases at V and 2 bases at J, with 14 bases in the middle. The CDR3 runs to 15 residues. The germline gives CDR1 LNHDA, CDR2 SQIVND (reference sequence). CDR3 DNA: TGTGCCAGTAGCGCAGGGGTCTGGGGCAATCAGCCCCAGCATTTT. Translation gives CASSAGVWGNQPQHF.

The V and J genes are TRBV5-1 and TRBJ2-5; 9 nucleotides match TRBD1. The CDR3 covers 14 residues. The J segment lost 4 bases and the V segment lost 2 bases, leaving 3 bases of the junction unmatched. Germline lookup yields CDR1 SGHRS and CDR2 YFSETQ. The CDR3 sequence is CASSLQGARETQYF. The CDR3 coding sequence is TGCGCCAGCAGCTTACAGGGGGCGAGAGAGACCCAGTACTTC. Looking up the rest from reference TRBV5-1 and TRBJ2-5 gives the full variable domain: KAGVTQTPRYLIKTRGQQVTLSCSPISGHRSVSWYQQTPGQGLQFLFEYFSETQRNKGNFPGRFSGRQFSNSRSEMNVSTLELGDSALYLCASSLQGARETQYFGPGTRLLVL.

The chain carries TRBV10-1 and TRBJ1-4; D is unclear. Germline lookup yields CDR1 WNHNN and CDR2 SYGVQD (reference sequence). CDR3 size: 14 residues. With 6 bases removed from V and 7 bases from J, the gap between germline ends came to 15 bases. CDR3 residues: CASRGQGEGEKLFF. The CDR3 DNA reads as TGCGCCAGCAGAGGTCAAGGAGAGGGTGAAAAACTGTTTTTT.

The chain recombines TRBV13 with TRBJ1-3; D remains ambiguous. V lost 4 bases and J 8 bases, leaving 18 bases between the germline ends. CDR1 is PRHDT and CDR2 is FYEKMQ in the germline V gene (reference sequence). CDR3 size: 15 residues. The CDR3 bases are TGTGCCAGCAGCTCGAGAGAGCTTCCGGAGGACACCATATATTTT. Translation gives CASSSRELPEDTIYF. The full variable domain, in which reference TRBV13 and TRBJ1-3 provide the parts outside the CDR3, is AAGVIQSPRHLIKEKRETATLKCYPIPRHDTVYWYQQGPGQDPQFLISFYEKMQSDKGSIPDRFSAQQFSDYHSELNMSSLELGDSALYFCASSSRELPEDTIYFGEGSWLTVV.

The J gene is TRBJ1-2, the V gene TRBV6-5, with a possible D match to TRBD1 (6 bases). The CDR3 is 14 residues long. Trimming pared 6 bases from V and 8 bases from J, leaving 19 bases between. In germline, CDR1 is MNHEY, CDR2 SVGAGI. The CDR3 protein is CASRTLGGGEGYTF. DNA of the CDR3: TGTGCCAGCAGGACACTAGGGGGGGGTGAAGGCTACACCTTC.

The chain recombines TRBV19 with TRBJ1-5, with D maybe TRBD1 (5 bases). CDR3 size: 14 residues. CDR1 and CDR2 (germline): LNHDA, SQIVND (reference sequence). V was cut by 2 bases and J by 2 bases, with 7 bases left in between. CDR3 region: CASSIWGGNQPQHF. The CDR3 DNA reads as TGTGCCAGTAGTATATGGGGGGGCAATCAGCCCCAGCATTTT. Complete variable domain (other parts from reference TRBV19 and TRBJ1-5): DGGITQSPKYLFRKEGQNVTLSCEQNLNHDAMYWYRQDPGQGLRLIYYSQIVNDFQKGDIAEGYSVSREKKESFPLTVTSAQKNPTAFYLCASSIWGGNQPQHFGDGTRLSIL.

This clone turned up a few times. The chain joins TRBV11-2 to TRBJ2-5; D may correspond to TRBD1 or TRBD2 (6 bases each). CDR3 length: 16 residues. Trimming removed 5 bases at V and 1 base at J, with 17 bases between. The germline V gene encodes CDR1 SGHAT and CDR2 FQNNGV. The CDR3 DNA follows: TGTGCCAGCAGCCCCAGGGGCGGGATGGGCCAAGAGACCCAGTACTTC. Protein sequence: CASSPRGGMGQETQYF.

CDR3 sequence (DNA): TGTGCCAGCACGCCTACAGGGTCCGGGGAGCTGTTTTTT. This translates into CASTPTGSGELFF. V usage is TRBV11-2 and J usage is TRBJ2-2, with a tentative D call TRBD1 (6 bases). This CDR3 region has 13 residues. V was cut by 7 bases and J by 6 bases, with 12 bases left in between. The V gene's germline CDR1 is SGHAT and CDR2 FQNNGV. The full variable domain, rest sourced from reference TRBV11-2 and TRBJ2-2, is EAGVAQSPRYKIIEKRQSVAFWCNPISGHATLYWYQQILGQGPKLLIQFQNNGVVDDSQLPKDRFSAERLKGVDSTLKIQPAKLEDSAVYLCASTPTGSGELFFGEGSRLTVL.

This rearrangement joins TRBV2 to TRBJ2-6, with no clear D. Germline V gene sequence: CDR1 SNHLY, CDR2 FYNNEI. The CDR3 sequence is 18 residues long. V dropped 11 bases and J dropped 2 bases, with 25 bases sitting between them. CDR3 sequence (DNA): TGTGCCGGTACCTTAGACACCCATACGAAGGCTGGGGCCAACGTCCTGACTTTC. This encodes CAGTLDTHTKAGANVLTF.

The J gene is TRBJ2-2, the V gene TRBV11-3; 8 bases fit TRBD2. Germline CDR1 SGHNT, CDR2 YENEEA. After removal of 5 bases from V and 6 bases from J, the junction contained 2 bases not matched to a gene. The CDR3 has 13 amino acids. The CDR3 spells CASSPGGAGELFF. The CDR3 DNA reads as TGTGCCAGCAGCCCCGGGGGGGCCGGGGAGCTGTTTTTT.

This clone has a handful of counts. This sequence joins TRBV25-1 and TRBJ1-1; D is unresolved. Germline CDR1 MGHDK, CDR2 SYGVNS. This CDR3 has 14 amino acids. Between the trimmed V and J ends, which lost 4 bases and 7 bases, there was a span of 16 bases. The CDR3 reads CASSATLNLNEAFF. CDR3 bases: TGTGCCAGCAGTGCCACCCTTAACCTTAATGAAGCTTTCTTT.

The gene calls are TRBV14 and TRBJ2-5, with 11 positions matching TRBD2. Losses at the gene ends were 1 base for V and 5 bases for J; bases not matched to a gene: 9. Germline CDR1 is SGHDN and CDR2 is FVKESK. There are 17 residues in the CDR3. The CDR3 coding sequence is TGTGCCAGCAGCCAAGCCCTGACTAGCGGGGCTAGGGAGACCCAGTACTTC. Protein product: CASSQALTSGARETQYF.

The V and J genes are TRBV2 and TRBJ2-3, with D maybe TRBD1 (5 bases). Germline CDR1 reads SNHLY; CDR2 reads FYNNEI. V lost 6 bases to trimming and J lost 14 bases, with 18 bases between them. The CDR3 is made up of 12 amino acids. The CDR3 loop is CASRTDSNPVYF. CDR3 coding DNA: TGTGCCAGCAGGACCGACAGTAACCCCGTGTATTTT.